This TCR beta chain was obtained from a study of radiotherapy plus CTLA-4 blockade in lung cancer. Germline V CDR1 and CDR2: SGDLS, YYNGEE. V shed 1 base, J shed 3 bases, and the junction held 5 bases outside the gene matches. The CDR3 is 18 amino acids. The table came from immunoSEQ multiplex PCR; TCRdb's copy has only in-frame clones and leaves some out. The sample lists 23,000 or so clones, about two thirds seen once, with about 3% in the top ten. This clonotype originated in a human donor with non-small cell lung cancer whose response to radiotherapy plus ipilimumab could not be evaluated. The chain joins TRBV9 to TRBJ2-6; 12 bases match TRBD2. The material was peripheral blood, obtained from a patient treated with radiotherapy plus ipilimumab. The CDR3 is CASSVLAGGPGGANVLTF. The CDR3 DNA reads TGTGCCAGCAGCGTACTAGCGGGAGGGCCTGGTGGGGCCAACGTCCTGACTTTC.